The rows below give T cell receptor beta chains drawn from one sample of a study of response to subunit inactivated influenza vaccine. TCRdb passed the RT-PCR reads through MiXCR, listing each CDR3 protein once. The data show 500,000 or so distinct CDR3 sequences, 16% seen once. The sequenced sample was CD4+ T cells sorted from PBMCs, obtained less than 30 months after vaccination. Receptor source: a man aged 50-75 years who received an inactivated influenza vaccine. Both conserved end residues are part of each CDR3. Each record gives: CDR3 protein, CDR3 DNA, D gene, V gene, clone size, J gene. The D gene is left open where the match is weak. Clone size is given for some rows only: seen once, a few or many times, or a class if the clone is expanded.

CDR3 protein: CSVEDRAGQQYF; CDR3 DNA: TGCAGCGTTGAGGACAGGGCTGGGCAGCAGTACTTC; D gene: TRBD1; V gene: TRBV29-1; clone size: many; J gene: TRBJ2-7
CDR3 protein: CASSLDRRVGNEKLFF; CDR3 DNA: TGTGCCAGCAGCCTAGACCGCAGGGTGGGAAATGAAAAACTGTTTTTT; D gene: NA; V gene: TRBV5-5; clone size: NA; J gene: TRBJ1-4
CDR3 protein: CATSWEGQGAGELFF; CDR3 DNA: TGCGCCACCAGCTGGGAGGGGCAGGGTGCCGGGGAGCTGTTTTTT; D gene: TRBD2; V gene: TRBV15; clone size: NA; J gene: TRBJ2-2
CDR3 protein: CATSRETGTNTGELFF; CDR3 DNA: TGTGCCACCAGCAGAGAAACAGGGACGAACACCGGGGAGCTGTTTTTT; D gene: NA; V gene: TRBV15; clone size: many; J gene: TRBJ2-2
CDR3 protein: CSVRRDRGNTGELFF; CDR3 DNA: TGCAGCGTCCGCAGGGACAGGGGGAACACCGGGGAGCTGTTTTTT; D gene: TRBD1; V gene: TRBV29-1; clone size: NA; J gene: TRBJ2-2
CDR3 protein: CASSFTGTGAHGYTF; CDR3 DNA: TGTGCCAGCAGCTTTACAGGGACAGGGGCCCATGGCTACACCTTC; D gene: TRBD1; V gene: TRBV5-6; clone size: few; J gene: TRBJ1-2
CDR3 protein: CASSKTSGGGQETQYF; CDR3 DNA: TGTGCCAGCAGCAAGACTAGCGGGGGGGGTCAAGAGACCCAGTACTTC; D gene: TRBD2; V gene: TRBV7-2; clone size: NA; J gene: TRBJ2-5
CDR3 protein: CASTANTGELFF; CDR3 DNA: TGTGCCAGCACAGCGAACACCGGGGAGCTGTTTTTT; D gene: NA; V gene: TRBV12-3/TRBV12-4; clone size: many; J gene: TRBJ2-2
CDR3 protein: CASRATGTGDSYGYTF; CDR3 DNA: TGCGCCAGCAGGGCCACCGGGACAGGGGATTCATATGGCTACACCTTC; D gene: TRBD1; V gene: TRBV5-1; clone size: few; J gene: TRBJ1-2
CDR3 protein: CATSKGGDTQYF; CDR3 DNA: TGTGCCACCAGCAAGGGAGGCGATACGCAGTATTTT; D gene: NA; V gene: TRBV15; clone size: many; J gene: TRBJ2-3
CDR3 protein: CASSITGSETQYF; CDR3 DNA: TGTGCCAGCAGCATAACAGGGTCAGAGACCCAGTACTTC; D gene: NA; V gene: TRBV5-4; clone size: NA; J gene: TRBJ2-5
CDR3 protein: CSARDWLSPSGSTDTQYF; CDR3 DNA: TGCAGTGCTAGAGATTGGCTTTCGCCTAGCGGAAGCACAGATACGCAGTATTTT; D gene: TRBD2; V gene: TRBV20-1; clone size: NA; J gene: TRBJ2-3
CDR3 protein: CASSASDPYEQYF; CDR3 DNA: TGTGCCAGCAGCGCATCGGACCCCTACGAGCAGTACTTC; D gene: NA; V gene: TRBV9; clone size: NA; J gene: TRBJ2-7
CDR3 protein: CSVRTENGYTF; CDR3 DNA: TGCAGCGTTCGTACAGAGAATGGCTACACCTTC; D gene: NA; V gene: TRBV29-1; clone size: NA; J gene: TRBJ1-2
CDR3 protein: CASSWDQFRGRAVSYEQYF; CDR3 DNA: TGTGCCAGCAGTTGGGACCAATTTCGTGGGAGGGCAGTTTCCTACGAGCAGTACTTC; D gene: TRBD2; V gene: TRBV6-2/TRBV6-3; clone size: NA; J gene: TRBJ2-7